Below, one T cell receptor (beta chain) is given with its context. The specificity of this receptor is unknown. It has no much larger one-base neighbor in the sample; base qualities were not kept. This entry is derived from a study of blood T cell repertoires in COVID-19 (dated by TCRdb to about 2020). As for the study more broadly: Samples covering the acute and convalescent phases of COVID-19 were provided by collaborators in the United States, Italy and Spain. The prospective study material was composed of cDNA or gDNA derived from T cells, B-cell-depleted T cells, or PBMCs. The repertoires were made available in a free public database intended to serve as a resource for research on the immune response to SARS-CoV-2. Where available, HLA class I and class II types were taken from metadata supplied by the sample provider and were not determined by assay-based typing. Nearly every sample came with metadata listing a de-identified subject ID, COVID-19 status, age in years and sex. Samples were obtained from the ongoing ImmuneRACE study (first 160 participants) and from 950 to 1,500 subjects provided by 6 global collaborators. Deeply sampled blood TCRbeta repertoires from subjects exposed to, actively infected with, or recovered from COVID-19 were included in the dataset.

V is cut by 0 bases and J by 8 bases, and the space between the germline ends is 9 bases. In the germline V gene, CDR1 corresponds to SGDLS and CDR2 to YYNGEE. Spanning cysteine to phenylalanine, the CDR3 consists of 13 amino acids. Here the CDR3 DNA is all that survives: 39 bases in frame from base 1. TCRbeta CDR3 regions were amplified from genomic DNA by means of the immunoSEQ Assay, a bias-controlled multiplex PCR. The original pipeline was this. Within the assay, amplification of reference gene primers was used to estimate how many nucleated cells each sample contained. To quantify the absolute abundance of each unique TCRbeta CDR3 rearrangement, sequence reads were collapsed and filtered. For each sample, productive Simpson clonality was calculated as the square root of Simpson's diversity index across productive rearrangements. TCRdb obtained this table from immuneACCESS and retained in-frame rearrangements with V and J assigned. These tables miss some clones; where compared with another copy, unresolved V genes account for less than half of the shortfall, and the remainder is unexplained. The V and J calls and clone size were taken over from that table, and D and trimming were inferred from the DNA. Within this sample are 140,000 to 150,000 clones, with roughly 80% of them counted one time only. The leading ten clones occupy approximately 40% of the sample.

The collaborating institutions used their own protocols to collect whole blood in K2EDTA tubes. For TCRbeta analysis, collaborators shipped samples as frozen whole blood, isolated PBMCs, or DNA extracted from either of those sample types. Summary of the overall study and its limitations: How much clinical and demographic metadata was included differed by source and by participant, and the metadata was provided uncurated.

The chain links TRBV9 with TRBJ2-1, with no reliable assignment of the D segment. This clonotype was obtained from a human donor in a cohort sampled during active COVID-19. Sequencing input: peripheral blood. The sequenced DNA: TGTGCCAGCAGCGTAGGGGTTCGGGATGAGCAGTTCTTC. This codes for CASSVGVRDEQFF. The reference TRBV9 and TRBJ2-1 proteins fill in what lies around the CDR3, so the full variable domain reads DSGVTQTPKHLITATGQRVTLRCSPRSGDLSVYWYQQSLDQGLQFLIQYYNGEERAKGNILERFSAQQFPDLHSELNLSSLELGDSALYFCASSVGVRDEQFFGPGTRLTVL.